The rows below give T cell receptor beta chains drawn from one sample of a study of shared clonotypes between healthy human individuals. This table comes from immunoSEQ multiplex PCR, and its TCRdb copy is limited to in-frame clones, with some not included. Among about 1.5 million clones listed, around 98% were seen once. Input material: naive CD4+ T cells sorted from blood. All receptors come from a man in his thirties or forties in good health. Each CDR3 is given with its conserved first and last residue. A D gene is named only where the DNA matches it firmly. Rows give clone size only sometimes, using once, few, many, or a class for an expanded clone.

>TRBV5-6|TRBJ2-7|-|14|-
CASSLGRQTYEQYF
TGTGCCAGCAGCTTGGGACGGCAAACCTACGAGCAGTACTTC
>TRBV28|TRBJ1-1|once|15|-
CASSSPGQHPKEAFF
TGTGCCAGCAGTTCCCCAGGGCAGCACCCCAAGGAAGCTTTCTTT
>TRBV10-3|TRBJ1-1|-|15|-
CAISESTAMNTEAFF
TGTGCCATCAGTGAGTCGACAGCCATGAACACTGAAGCTTTCTTT
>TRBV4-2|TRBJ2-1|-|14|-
CASSPGSYDNEQFF
TGTGCCAGCAGCCCGGGAAGTTATGACAATGAGCAGTTCTTC
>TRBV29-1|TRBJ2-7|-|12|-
CSVVAVPHEQYF
TGCAGCGTTGTAGCGGTTCCCCACGAGCAGTACTTC
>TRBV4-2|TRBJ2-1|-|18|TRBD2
CASSQVSERESFYNEQFF
TGTGCCAGCAGCCAAGTTTCTGAGCGGGAGTCGTTCTACAATGAGCAGTTCTTC
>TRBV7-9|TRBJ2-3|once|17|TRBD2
CASSPLAGGPEADTQYF
TGTGCCAGCAGCCCCTTAGCGGGAGGGCCTGAAGCAGATACGCAGTATTTT
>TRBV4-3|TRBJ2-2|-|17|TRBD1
CASSQQRQGDLTGELFF
TGCGCCAGCAGCCAACAACGACAGGGCGATTTGACCGGGGAGCTGTTTTTT
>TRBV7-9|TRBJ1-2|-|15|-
CASGMMSGQGNGYTF
TGTGCCAGCGGAATGATGTCTGGGCAGGGGAATGGCTACACCTTC
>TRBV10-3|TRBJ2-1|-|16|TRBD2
CAIRPSGSSSYNEQFF
TGTGCCATCAGGCCTAGCGGGAGCTCATCTTACAATGAGCAGTTCTTC
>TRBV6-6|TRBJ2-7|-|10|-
CASRGPEQYF
TGTGCCAGCAGAGGACCCGAGCAGTACTTC
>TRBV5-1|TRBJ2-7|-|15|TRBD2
CASSLDGLVPLEQYF
TGCGCCAGCAGCTTGGACGGACTAGTCCCTCTCGAGCAGTACTTC
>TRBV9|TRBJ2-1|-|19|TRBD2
CASSVRTSGRAVLKNEQFF
TGTGCCAGCAGCGTGAGGACTAGCGGGAGGGCCGTGCTGAAAAATGAGCAGTTCTTC
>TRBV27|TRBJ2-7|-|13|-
CASSSGFPYEQYF
TGTGCCAGCAGTTCGGGCTTTCCCTACGAGCAGTACTTC
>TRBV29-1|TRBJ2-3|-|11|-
CSARGSDTQYF
TGCAGCGCCCGGGGGTCGGATACGCAGTATTTT
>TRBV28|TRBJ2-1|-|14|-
CASSPRGAYNEQFF
TGTGCCAGCAGTCCTCGGGGTGCGTACAATGAGCAGTTCTTC
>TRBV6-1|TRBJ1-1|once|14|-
CASSDMSGPSEAFF
TGTGCCAGCAGTGATATGTCAGGGCCTTCTGAAGCTTTCTTT
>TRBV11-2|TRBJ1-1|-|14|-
CASNRDGQNTEAFF
TGTGCCAGCAACAGAGACGGACAGAACACTGAAGCTTTCTTT
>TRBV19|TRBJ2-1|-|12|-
CASSIIYNEQFF
TGTGCCAGTAGTATAATCTACAATGAGCAGTTCTTC
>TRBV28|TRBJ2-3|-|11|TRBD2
CASRLADTQYF
TGTGCCAGTAGACTAGCGGATACGCAGTATTTT
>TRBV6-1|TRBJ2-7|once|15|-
CASSEIERATYEQYF
TGTGCCAGCAGTGAAATCGAGCGGGCTACCTACGAGCAGTACTTC
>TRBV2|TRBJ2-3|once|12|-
CASRGDTDTQYF
TGTGCCAGCAGAGGGGACACAGATACGCAGTATTTT
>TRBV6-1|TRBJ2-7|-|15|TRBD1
CASSDQGDERLEQYF
TGTGCCAGCAGTGACCAGGGGGACGAGCGGCTCGAGCAGTACTTC
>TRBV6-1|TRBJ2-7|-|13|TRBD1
CASKDREIREQYF
TGTGCCAGCAAAGACAGGGAGATCCGCGAGCAGTACTTC
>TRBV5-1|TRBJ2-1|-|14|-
CASSLGHTLDEQFF
TGCGCCAGCAGCCTCGGACATACGCTAGATGAGCAGTTCTTC
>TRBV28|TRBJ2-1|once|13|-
CASGGFAYNEQFF
TGTGCCTCCGGGGGATTCGCCTACAATGAGCAGTTCTTC
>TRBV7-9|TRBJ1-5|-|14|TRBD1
CASSRTGTGQPQHF
TGTGCCAGCAGCCGGACAGGGACAGGTCAGCCCCAGCATTTT
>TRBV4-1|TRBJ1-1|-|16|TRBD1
CASSQEKRGRNTEAFF
TGCGCCAGCAGCCAAGAGAAGAGGGGGCGAAACACTGAAGCTTTCTTT
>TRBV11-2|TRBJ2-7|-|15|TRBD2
CASSSGLAGSYEQYF
TGTGCCAGCAGCTCGGGACTAGCCGGCTCCTACGAGCAGTACTTC